The 13 T cell receptor beta chains in this list originate from one sample, sequenced in a study of cytomegalovirus exposure and HLA in healthy donors. Both 60 Vbeta primers and 13 Jbeta primers went into the PCR. Data came from immunoSEQ multiplex PCR; TCRdb stores just in-frame clones and leaves some out. The table includes approximately 140,000 clones, roughly four fifths detected once. The sequenced material came from PBMCs. The receptors shown here come from a woman between 45 and 60 years old in good health and CMV-seronegative.

This clone was found a few times. The chain has TRBV5-6 and TRBJ2-5, with 7 bases matching TRBD2. CDR3 size: 14 residues. The V gene's germline CDR1 is SGHDT and CDR2 YYEEEE. The V segment lost 3 bases and the J segment 7 bases; nucleotides outside the gene matches: 9. DNA for the CDR3: TGTGCCAGCAGCTCAATAGCGGGTCGGGGGACCCAGTACTTC. Residues: CASSSIAGRGTQYF.

J is TRBJ2-5 and V is TRBV13; the match to TRBD2 covers 7 bases. CDR1 is PRHDT, CDR2 FYEKMQ, per germline (reference sequence). The length of the CDR3 is 15 residues. Trimming at V came to 6 bases and at J to 1 base, leaving 8 bases not matched to a gene. CDR3 region: CASSSSGTRQETQYF. Written as DNA, the CDR3 is TGTGCCAGCAGTTCCAGCGGGACGCGCCAAGAGACCCAGTACTTC.

This clone was seen only a few times. The chain is built from TRBV2 and TRBJ1-2; unclear D gene. CDR1 SNHLY and CDR2 FYNNEI come from the germline V gene. The CDR3 is 15 amino acids. V was clipped by 4 bases and J by 4 bases, with 16 bases between them. The CDR3 region is CASSGDFVLGYGYTF. The CDR3 DNA is TGTGCCAGCAGTGGAGACTTTGTACTGGGCTATGGCTACACCTTC.

The chain has TRBV7-3 and TRBJ1-1; tentatively, D is TRBD1 (5 bases). V lost 0 bases and J lost 1, with 9 bases in between. Germline V lookup: CDR1 SGHTA, CDR2 FQGTGA. The CDR3 is 15 amino acids. CDR3 amino acids: CASSLTPGKNTEAFF. CDR3 nucleotide sequence: TGTGCCAGCAGCTTAACCCCAGGGAAGAACACTGAAGCTTTCTTT.

The table lists this clone with a few counts. The chain carries TRBV30 and TRBJ1-2; D might be TRBD1 (5 bases). The germline CDR1 and CDR2 sequences are GTSNPN and SVGIG (reference sequence). This CDR3 comprises 13 residues. Trimming removed 3 bases at V and 5 bases at J, with 13 bases between. The CDR3 here is CAWSQGRGYGYTF. CDR3 DNA: TGTGCCTGGAGCCAGGGTCGTGGGTATGGCTACACCTTC.

The rearrangement joins TRBV5-3 to TRBJ2-7; weak D call: TRBD1 (6 bases). Being an ORF, TRBV5-3 has a function that is uncertain. The CDR3 covers 12 residues. The V end lost 4 bases, the J end lost 7 bases, and 12 bases lay between the germline ends. CDR3 residues: CARSIRTAEQYV. The CDR3 DNA sequence: TGTGCCAGAAGCATCCGGACAGCAGAGCAGTACGTC.

The chain uses TRBV2 and TRBJ2-7; the D gene is possibly TRBD1 (6 bases). The germline V gene encodes CDR1 SNHLY and CDR2 FYNNEI. The CDR3 loop spans 12 amino acids. V lost 5 bases and J 4 bases, leaving 9 bases between the germline ends. The CDR3 sequence is CASSSTGYEQYV. The CDR3 nucleotides are TGTGCCAGCAGTTCTACAGGGTACGAGCAGTACGTC.

The gene calls are TRBV7-3 and TRBJ2-5; 7 nucleotides align to TRBD1. This CDR3 contains 15 residues. CDR1 SGHTA and CDR2 FQGTGA come from the germline V gene. The V and J ends lost 4 bases and 3 bases, in that order; junction bases with no gene match: 8. CDR3 DNA sequence: TGTGCCAGCAGCTCAGCCGGGCAGGGGGAAGAGACCCAGTACTTC. Encoded protein: CASSSAGQGEETQYF.

CDR3 sequence reads: CASSPRQIDYYEQYF. For the CDR3, the DNA is TGTGCCAGCTCACCAAGACAGATAGATTACTACGAGCAGTACTTC. The chain has TRBV18 and TRBJ2-7; possibly TRBD1 for D (5 bases). The germline V and J ends were trimmed by 2 bases and 3 bases, with 14 bases remaining between them. The CDR3 is made up of 15 amino acids. CDR1 and CDR2 (germline): KGHSH, LQKENI.

The V gene is TRBV12-5, the J gene TRBJ2-1; 9 bases agree with TRBD2. CDR1 and CDR2 from the germline V gene are LGHNT and FRNRAP. V dropped 2 bases and J dropped 7; count of bases not matched to a gene: 6. CDR3 length: 15 residues. CDR3 sequence: CASGLLVAGVNEQFF. The CDR3 DNA reads as TGTGCTAGTGGTTTGCTAGTAGCGGGAGTGAATGAGCAGTTCTTC.

The chain has TRBV5-4 and TRBJ2-5; a weak D match, TRBD2 (7 bases). The J call could be wrong; TRBJ2-7 is a better fit for the DNA end. In germline, CDR1 is SGHNT, CDR2 YYREEE (reference sequence). The CDR3 covers 17 residues. The chain's CDR3 is CASSQGVGGGRSYEQYF. In DNA form, the CDR3 reads TGTGCCAGCAGCCAAGGGGTAGGGGGGGGCCGCTCCTACGAGCAGTACTTC.

The rearrangement joins TRBV30 to TRBJ2-5; D is possibly TRBD2 (5 bases). Trimming pared 0 bases from V and 5 bases from J, leaving 10 bases between. CDR3 length: 13 residues. Germline CDR1 is GTSNPN and CDR2 is SVGIG (reference sequence). This chain's CDR3 is CAWSVGAWETQYF. The CDR3 coding sequence is TGTGCCTGGAGTGTGGGAGCGTGGGAGACCCAGTACTTC. Full variable domain (missing parts from reference TRBV30 and TRBJ2-5): SQTIHQWPATLVQPVGSPLSLECTVEGTSNPNLYWYRQAAGRGLQLLFYSVGIGQISSEVPQNLSASRPQDRQFILSSKKLLLSDSGFYLCAWSVGAWETQYFGPGTRLLVL.

The count of this clone is one. Written as DNA, the CDR3 is TGTGCCAGCATCGCCAGACAGGGTGGTGGAACTGAAGCTTTCTTT. Translated, it gives CASIARQGGGTEAFF. The gene calls are TRBV27 and TRBJ1-1; TRBD1 matches 7 bases. There are 15 residues in the CDR3. Germline V gives CDR1 MNHEY, CDR2 SMNVEV (reference sequence). The trim removed 7 bases at V and 5 bases at J, leaving 13 bases unmatched.